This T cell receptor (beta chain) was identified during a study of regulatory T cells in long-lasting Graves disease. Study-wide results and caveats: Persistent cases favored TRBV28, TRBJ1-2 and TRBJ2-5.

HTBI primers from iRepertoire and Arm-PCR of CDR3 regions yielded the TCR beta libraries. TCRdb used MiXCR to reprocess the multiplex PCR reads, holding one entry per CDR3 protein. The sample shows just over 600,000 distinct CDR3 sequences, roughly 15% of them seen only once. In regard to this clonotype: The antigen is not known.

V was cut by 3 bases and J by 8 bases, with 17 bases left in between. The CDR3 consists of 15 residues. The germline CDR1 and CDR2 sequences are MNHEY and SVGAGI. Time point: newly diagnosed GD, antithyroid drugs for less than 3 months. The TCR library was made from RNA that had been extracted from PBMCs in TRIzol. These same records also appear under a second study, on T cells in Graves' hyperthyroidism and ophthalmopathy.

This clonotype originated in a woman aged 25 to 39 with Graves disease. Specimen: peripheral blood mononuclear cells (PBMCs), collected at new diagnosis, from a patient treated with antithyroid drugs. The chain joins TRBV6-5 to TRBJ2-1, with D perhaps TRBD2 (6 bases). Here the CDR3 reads CASSYRASAGDEQFF. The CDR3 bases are TGTGCCAGCAGTTATCGGGCTAGCGCTGGCGATGAGCAGTTCTTC.